The 20 T cell receptor beta chains below all came from one sample that was sequenced in a study of blood T cell repertoires in COVID-19. The protocol was immunoSEQ multiplex PCR, while the TCRdb copy is restricted to in-frame clones and leaves out a portion. The data hold roughly 75,000 clones, with about 89% observed a single time. Sequencing was done on a sample of peripheral blood. The receptor set was obtained from a man aged 60-69 years with acute or convalescent COVID-19.

This chain joins TRBV11-1 and TRBJ2-6; 8 bases are shared with TRBD1. J was trimmed by 0 bases and V by 5 bases; bases with no gene match: 0. Germline CDR1 is SGHAT and CDR2 is FQDESV (reference sequence). The length of the CDR3 is 15 residues. CDR3: CASSTGGSGANVLTF. The CDR3 DNA is TGTGCCAGCAGCACAGGGGGCTCTGGGGCCAACGTCCTGACTTTC.

The V and J genes are TRBV19 and TRBJ1-6, with TRBD1 matching 8 bases. Germline V CDR1 and CDR2: LNHDA, SQIVND (reference sequence). The CDR3 consists of 15 residues. After removal of 2 bases from V and 5 bases from J, the junction contained 2 bases not matched to a gene. The CDR3 sequence is CASSIQGAHNSPLHF. The DNA of the CDR3 is TGTGCCAGTAGTATACAGGGGGCGCATAATTCACCCCTCCACTTT.

This rearrangement joins TRBV6-1 to TRBJ1-5, with D hard to call. CDR1 and CDR2 from the germline V gene are MNHNS and SASEGT. With 2 bases removed from V and 0 bases from J, the gap between germline ends came to 5 bases. CDR3 length: 14 residues. The CDR3 DNA reads TGTGCCAGCAGTGAACAGGATAGCAATCAGCCCCAGCATTTT. This encodes CASSEQDSNQPQHF.

This clone was counted between two and nine times. The chain uses TRBV6-5 and TRBJ1-3; D call uncertain. CDR1 MNHEY and CDR2 SVGAGI come from the germline V gene. The CDR3 has 15 amino acids. The V and J ends lost 2 bases and 0 bases respectively, with 8 bases between them. CDR3 coding DNA: TGTGCCAGCAGTTACAGGAGTTTCTCTGGAAACACCATATATTTT. Encoded protein: CASSYRSFSGNTIYF.

This chain links TRBV7-3 with TRBJ2-7, with 10 bases lining up with TRBD1. Trimming removed 4 bases from V and 2 bases from J; junction bases left unmatched: 5. This CDR3 has 15 residues. The germline CDR1 and CDR2 sequences are SGHTA and FQGTGA. For the CDR3, the DNA is TGTGCCAGCAGCTCCCACGGACAGGGGGCCTACGAGCAGTACTTC. It encodes CASSSHGQGAYEQYF.

V usage is TRBV5-1 and J usage is TRBJ2-2; 9 bases match TRBD1. Trimming took 2 bases from V and 2 from J; bases not matched to a gene: 4. This CDR3 has 16 amino acids. The germline V gene has CDR1 SGHRS and CDR2 YFSETQ. The CDR3 bases are TGCGCCAGCAGCTTCCGACAGGGGGGTAACACCGGGGAGCTGTTTTTT. Its protein is CASSFRQGGNTGELFF.

The chain recombines TRBV1 with TRBJ2-5; the table gives TRBD1 as D, unverified against the DNA. TRBV1 constitutes a pseudogene. The CDR3 runs to 14 residues. The CDR3 loop is CTSPGQGAKETQYF. The CDR3 region has the DNA TGCACCAGCCCGGGACAGGGGGCTAAAGAGACCCAGTACTTC.

This chain uses TRBV5-1 with TRBJ2-3; D unclear. Trimming pared 0 bases from V and 0 bases from J, leaving 11 bases between. Per the germline V gene, CDR1 is SGHRS and CDR2 is YFSETQ. This CDR3 region has 16 residues. CDR3 in amino acids: CASSLGVALSTDTQYF. DNA of the CDR3: TGCGCCAGCAGCTTGGGAGTAGCCCTTAGCACAGATACGCAGTATTTT.

This clone has only a few counts. The V and J genes are TRBV19 and TRBJ2-1, with D perhaps matching TRBD2 (6 bases). The V gene lost 4 bases and the J gene lost 6 bases, with 13 bases spanning the gap. Germline loops: CDR1 LNHDA, CDR2 SQIVND (reference sequence). This CDR3 is built from 14 residues. CDR3 sequence reads: CASSRRVQVNEQFF. In nucleotides, the CDR3 is TGTGCCAGTAGTAGGAGGGTTCAAGTCAATGAGCAGTTCTTC.

In DNA form, the CDR3 reads TGTGCCAGCACAACGGAGGAGTATAATTCACCCCTCCACTTT. It yields the protein CASTTEEYNSPLHF. This chain links TRBV25-1 with TRBJ1-6; D gene unclear. Looked up from germline, CDR1 is MGHDK and CDR2 is SYGVNS. The CDR3 totals 14 residues. V was cut by 7 bases and J by 4 bases, with 11 bases left in between.

This clone was seen only once. The genes are TRBV10-1 and TRBJ2-7, with 9 positions matching TRBD1. J gave up 5 bases and V 5 bases, and 10 bases lay outside the gene matches. Germline V CDR1 and CDR2: WNHNN, SYGVQD (reference sequence). The CDR3 is made up of 15 amino acids. The CDR3 nucleotides read TGCGCCAGCAGTCCCGGGACAGGGTTGTTCGACGAGCAGTACTTC. Its translation is CASSPGTGLFDEQYF.

In this sample, this clone turned up once. V usage is TRBV6-5 and J usage is TRBJ1-2, with D unresolved. The germline gives CDR1 MNHEY, CDR2 SVGAGI. The CDR3 has 12 amino acids. The V end was cut by 6 bases, the J end by 5 bases, with 10 bases between. The CDR3 DNA reads TGTGCCAGCAGCCTAGATAGATATGGCTACACCTTC. Its translation is CASSLDRYGYTF.

V is TRBV6-1 and J is TRBJ1-1; TRBD1 aligns across 7 bases. This CDR3 spans 14 amino acids. Germline lookup yields CDR1 MNHNS and CDR2 SASEGT. J lost 4 bases, V lost 2 bases, and 4 bases had no gene match. The CDR3 sequence: CASSERDSFTEAFF. The DNA for the CDR3 is TGTGCCAGCAGTGAAAGGGACAGCTTCACTGAAGCTTTCTTT.

The rearrangement joins TRBV3-1 (or the pseudogene TRBV3-2) to TRBJ1-2; 9 positions match TRBD1. Germline trimming cut 4 bases from V and 4 bases from J; bases unmatched to any gene: 13. The CDR3 runs to 17 residues. Germline V lookup: CDR1 LGHDT, CDR2 YNNKEL (reference sequence). The CDR3 bases are TGTGCCAGCAGCCCCTTACAGGGGGCGTTGGTTGGCTATGGCTACACCTTC. Residues: CASSPLQGALVGYGYTF.

This chain uses TRBV30 with TRBJ2-3; 12 positions agree with TRBD2. The CDR3 covers 16 residues. The germline CDR1 and CDR2 sequences are GTSNPN and SVGIG (reference sequence). The V segment lost 1 base and the J segment 3 bases; nucleotides outside the gene matches: 5. CDR3 region: CAWSAGLAGNTDTQYF. The CDR3 nucleotides are TGTGCCTGGAGTGCCGGACTAGCGGGAAATACAGATACGCAGTATTTT.

The chain joins TRBV11-2 to TRBJ2-2, with 7 bases matching TRBD2. Germline CDR1 reads SGHAT; CDR2 reads FQNNGV. Germline trimming cut 5 bases from V and 0 bases from J; bases unmatched to any gene: 3. This CDR3 spans 15 amino acids. The DNA for the CDR3 is TGTGCCAGCAGCCGGGGGGTCGCGAACACCGGGGAGCTGTTTTTT. It encodes CASSRGVANTGELFF.

This clone showed up just once. The chain uses TRBV4-2 and TRBJ2-7; the match to TRBD2 covers 7 bases. The V gene end was trimmed by 2 bases and the J gene end by 4 bases; junction bases not matched to a gene: 14. CDR3 length equals 17 residues. The germline gives CDR1 LGHNA, CDR2 YNFKEQ. The CDR3: CASSQTLGGSGLYEQYF. The CDR3 DNA reads TGTGCCAGCAGCCAAACTCTAGGCGGGAGCGGGTTGTACGAGCAGTACTTC.

The chain has TRBV6-6 and TRBJ2-7; 8 bases are a match to TRBD2. The V gene end was trimmed by 7 bases and the J gene end by 1 base; junction bases not matched to a gene: 3. CDR1 is MNHNY and CDR2 is SVGAGI in the germline V gene (reference sequence). CDR3 length equals 13 residues. The CDR3 is CASTGGGSYEQYF. As DNA, the CDR3 is TGTGCCAGCACGGGGGGGGGTTCCTACGAGCAGTACTTC.

The V gene is TRBV14, the J gene TRBJ1-2, with D perhaps TRBD1 (6 bases). CDR1 and CDR2 from the germline V gene are SGHDN and FVKESK. The CDR3 totals 14 residues. The germline V and J ends were trimmed by 4 bases and 4 bases, with 13 bases remaining between them. CDR3 protein: CASSRRGRGYGYTF. The CDR3 DNA reads as TGTGCCAGCAGCCGCAGGGGCCGGGGCTATGGCTACACCTTC.

V is TRBV29-1 and J is TRBJ2-2, with D maybe TRBD1 (6 bases). The CDR3 sequence is 13 residues long. V lost 6 bases, J lost 4 bases, and 12 bases lay in between. Germline V gene sequence: CDR1 SQVTM, CDR2 ANQGSEA. The CDR3: CSVSVQGTGELFF. The CDR3 DNA sequence: TGCAGCGTCTCCGTACAGGGCACCGGGGAGCTGTTTTTT.